This T cell receptor beta chain was found in a study of blood T cell repertoires in COVID-19. Across the whole study: Material from acute and convalescent COVID-19 was sourced from the United States, Italy and Spain. In each case, the material was cDNA or gDNA derived from T cells, B-cell-depleted T cells, or PBMCs.

This clone came up a few times. In the study's own analysis: Cell counts per sample came from amplifying reference gene primers. Here immunoSEQ multiplex PCR was the method, and the copy in TCRdb shows in-frame clones only, minus some. V and J calls and clone size are given by that table; D and trimming were obtained from the DNA. The sample has over 200,000 clones, roughly 80% seen once. The CDR3 contains 15 residues. Germline CDR1 and CDR2: MNHEY and SVGAGI. Trimming left V 0 bases short and J 2 bases short, with 11 bases between. The sequence was collected from a human donor in a cohort sampled during active COVID-19. J is TRBJ2-7 and V is TRBV6-5; no clear D. The sequenced sample was peripheral blood. CDR3 loop: CASSYSLRSPYEQYF. The CDR3 nucleotides are TGTGCCAGCAGTTACTCGTTAAGAAGCCCCTACGAGCAGTACTTC.